One sample yielded the 8 T cell receptor beta chains listed below, sequenced in a study of Ad26.COV2.S vaccination and SARS-CoV-2 variants. Only in-frame clones appear in the TCRdb table, and some are missing; sequencing was by immunoSEQ multiplex PCR. The data show about 330,000 clones, 90% seen once. Noted treatment: some 20 received Ad26.COV2.S at low or high dose, single or two shots; roughly 5 received placebo; per-sample allocation not given. Samples were taken on day 63 after the first vaccine or placebo injection. This specimen consisted of peripheral blood, obtained in a trial of Ad26.COV2.S vaccine versus placebo. All receptors derive from a person between 18 and 65 years old who received the Ad26.COV2.S COVID-19 vaccine or a placebo.

V gene TRBV4-1 combines with J gene TRBJ2-3; 8 positions agree with TRBD2. Germline assignment: CDR1 MGHRA and CDR2 YSYEKL. Germline trimming cut 4 bases from V and 0 bases from J; bases unmatched to any gene: 9. CDR3 length: 17 residues. The DNA of the CDR3 is TGCGCCAGCAGCCGCACGACCCCTAGCGGGAGCACAGATACGCAGTATTTT. Amino acids: CASSRTTPSGSTDTQYF.

The chain couples TRBV5-1 to TRBJ2-2; D is unresolved. The germline V gene has CDR1 SGHRS and CDR2 YFSETQ. This CDR3 has 13 residues. Trimming removed 4 bases from V and 5 bases from J, with 9 bases in between. In DNA, the CDR3 is TGCGCCAGCAGCGTCACGACTACCGGGGAGCTGTTTTTT. This sequence encodes CASSVTTTGELFF.

J is TRBJ2-7 and V is TRBV18; D is unresolved. V was clipped by 3 bases and J by 6 bases, with 18 bases between them. Germline CDR1 KGHSH, CDR2 LQKENI. This CDR3 contains 15 residues. The CDR3 bases are TGTGCCAGCTCACCCCGCTCCGAGACAAAGGGCGAGCAGTACTTC. Protein sequence: CASSPRSETKGEQYF.

This clone was recorded only once. The rearrangement links TRBV5-1 to TRBJ2-3; 7 bases fit TRBD2. V was clipped by 6 bases and J by 2 bases; unmatched bases: 3. The CDR3 is 13 amino acids. Germline lookup yields CDR1 SGHRS and CDR2 YFSETQ. The CDR3 region has the DNA TGCGCCAGCAAGGGACTAAACACAGATACGCAGTATTTT. Amino acids: CASKGLNTDTQYF.

V usage is TRBV5-1 and J usage is TRBJ1-5; D unclear. V lost 0 bases, J lost 0 bases, and 4 bases lay in between. CDR1 is SGHRS and CDR2 is YFSETQ in the germline V gene. The CDR3 sequence is 14 residues long. In nucleotides, the CDR3 is TGCGCCAGCAGCTTGGGCTCTAGCAATCAGCCCCAGCATTTT. Translation gives CASSLGSSNQPQHF.

This chain links TRBV30 with TRBJ2-1; a weak D match, TRBD2 (5 bases). The CDR3 contains 14 residues. V lost 1 base and J 7 bases, leaving 14 bases between the germline ends. In germline, CDR1 is GTSNPN, CDR2 SVGIG (reference sequence). The CDR3 is CAWSEGSRGNEQFF. The DNA of the CDR3 is TGTGCCTGGAGTGAAGGTTCCCGAGGGAATGAGCAGTTCTTC.

V is TRBV19 and J is TRBJ2-2; maybe TRBD1 (5 bases). With 7 bases removed from V and 4 bases from J, the gap between germline ends came to 16 bases. The CDR3 is made up of 15 amino acids. From germline, CDR1 is LNHDA and CDR2 SQIVND (reference sequence). CDR3 loop: CASIGRVRFTGELFF. CDR3 DNA sequence: TGTGCCAGTATCGGCAGGGTCCGCTTCACCGGGGAGCTGTTTTTT.

The chain has TRBV19 and TRBJ1-1, with TRBD1 matching 10 bases. The germline V gene has CDR1 LNHDA and CDR2 SQIVND (reference sequence). V shed 8 bases, J shed 7 bases, and the junction held 7 bases outside the gene matches. CDR3 length equals 13 residues. The CDR3 sequence: CASSRDRGDEAFF. The CDR3 DNA reads TGTGCCAGTTCCCGGGACAGGGGTGATGAAGCTTTCTTT.